Listed here are 9 T cell receptor beta chains from one sample, sequenced in a study of breast tumors, draining lymph nodes, adjacent tissues. Breast cancer patients provided tissue from their axillary draining lymph nodes. One entry per CDR3 protein results from TCRdb running MiXCR on the multiplex PCR reads. The sample holds around 300,000 distinct CDR3 sequences, 30% seen once. The sample consisted of axillary lymph node tissue. These receptors originate from a female donor with breast cancer. Some clones in this sample may be carry-over from other donors' samples.

Points on this clonotype: This may come from a read error, since a much larger clone is one base off. V is TRBV6-1 and J is TRBJ2-3; D might be TRBD2 (6 bases). The CDR3 loop spans 15 amino acids. Per germline, CDR1 MNHNS and CDR2 SASEGT. V was cut by 5 bases and J by 5 bases, with 17 bases left in between. CDR3 loop: CASSQGVWGVDTQYF. The DNA for the CDR3 is TGTGCCAGCAGTCAAGGGGTCTGGGGGGTAGATACGCAGTATTTT.

Ten or more counts support this clonotype. CDR3 sequence (DNA): TGCGCCAGCCGTTACGGGGAGGCTGGCTACACCTTC. It encodes CASRYGEAGYTF. The chain couples TRBV5-1 to TRBJ1-2; D uncertain. V was pared by 7 bases and J by 7 bases, with 14 bases between. This CDR3 is 12 amino acids long. CDR1 is SGHRS and CDR2 is YFSETQ in the germline V gene. The variable domain in full, completed from reference TRBV5-1 and TRBJ1-2, reads KAGVTQTPRYLIKTRGQQVTLSCSPISGHRSVSWYQQTPGQGLQFLFEYFSETQRNKGNFPGRFSGRQFSNSRSEMNVSTLELGDSALYLCASRYGEAGYTFGSGTRLTVV.

This clonotype was seen ten or more times. In DNA, the CDR3 is TGTGCCAGCAGCTTAGCGGGACAAGGCGCAGATACGCAGTATTTT. It yields the protein CASSLAGQGADTQYF. The chain combines TRBV7-9 with TRBJ2-3; the D gene is possibly TRBD1 (6 bases). The CDR3 runs to 15 residues. Between the trimmed V and J ends, which lost 0 bases and 4 bases, there was a span of 11 bases. Germline CDR1 reads SEHNR; CDR2 reads FQNEAQ (reference sequence).

This clonotype came up many times. The V gene is TRBV6-4, the J gene TRBJ2-2, with unresolved D. From germline, CDR1 is MRHNA and CDR2 SNTAGT. V was cut by 6 bases and J by 3 bases, with 8 bases left in between. The CDR3 runs 13 residues. CDR3 coding DNA: TGTGCCAGCAGCCAGGACCACACCGGGGAGCTGTTTTTT. Translating it yields CASSQDHTGELFF.

This clonotype turned up a few times. This chain links TRBV6-2 or TRBV6-3 with TRBJ2-7, with D hard to call. V lost 5 bases to trimming and J lost 5 bases, with 13 bases between them. CDR1 is MNHEY, CDR2 SVGEGT, per germline. CDR3 length: 13 amino acids. The CDR3 protein is CASSHPPLHEQYF. In nucleotides, the CDR3 is TGTGCCAGCAGTCACCCCCCTCTCCACGAGCAGTACTTC.

This chain connects TRBV19 to TRBJ2-5; perhaps TRBD2 as D (7 bases). Germline values: CDR1 LNHDA, CDR2 SQIVND (reference sequence). The CDR3 consists of 11 residues. V was trimmed by 8 bases and J by 5 bases, leaving 9 bases between them. The CDR3 DNA follows: TGTGCCAGTCGGGGGGCGGAGACCCAGTACTTC. Residues: CASRGAETQYF.

This clonotype has a count of ten or more. This chain links TRBV28 with TRBJ1-5; a possible D gene is TRBD1 (6 bases). The CDR3 extends over 15 amino acids. Looked up from germline, CDR1 is MDHEN and CDR2 is SYDVKM. V lost 2 bases, J lost 3 bases, and 11 bases lay in between. CDR3 region: CASSLLQGDNQPQHF. The CDR3, as DNA: TGTGCCAGCAGTTTACTACAGGGAGACAATCAGCCCCAGCATTTT.

This clonotype has at least ten counts. The chain couples TRBV13 to TRBJ2-3; possibly TRBD2 for D (6 bases). This CDR3 comprises 14 residues. Trimming removed 5 bases at V and 6 bases at J, with 15 bases between. CDR1 and CDR2 from the germline V gene are PRHDT and FYEKMQ (reference sequence). CDR3 bases: TGTGCCAGCAGCCCCCGGGAGTCGGGGGATACGCAGTATTTT. This sequence encodes CASSPRESGDTQYF.

This clonotype occurred many times. The rearrangement links TRBV5-8 to TRBJ2-7; 12 positions agree with TRBD1. Looked up from germline, CDR1 is SGHTS and CDR2 is YDEGEE. The CDR3 contains 15 residues. With V trimmed by 4 bases and J by 3 bases, 5 bases remained unmatched. CDR3 sequence (DNA): TGTGCCAGCAGCGCCGGGACAGGGGGCGGCTACGAGCAGTACTTC. It encodes CASSAGTGGGYEQYF.